These T cell receptor beta chains were read from a single sample in a study of T cell responses to AZD1222 COVID-19 vaccine. The method was immunoSEQ multiplex PCR; TCRdb's version includes in-frame clones alone and lacks a portion of them. The data show some 110,000 clones, 82% seen once. Sample: peripheral blood, taken on day 0 of AZD1222 vaccination. These receptors were collected from an adult in good health. Both conserved end residues are part of each CDR3.

v_call: TRBV5-6; cdr3_aa: CASSLKNLYNYGYTF
v_call: TRBV18; cdr3_aa: CASSPSGLKTFF
v_call: TRBV5-1; cdr3_aa: CASSLAVGLETQYF
v_call: TRBV7-2; cdr3_aa: CASSLAGGFKNIQYF
v_call: TRBV19; cdr3_aa: CASRIFPGTVEKLFF
v_call: TRBV4-2; cdr3_aa: CASSQEWRGERTDTQYF
v_call: TRBV9; cdr3_aa: CASSVGMDRNQPQHF
v_call: TRBV7-9; cdr3_aa: CASSFTTNEQFF
v_call: TRBV6-1; cdr3_aa: CASSDRGGNTEAFF
v_call: TRBV5-8; cdr3_aa: CASSLPSSETQYF
v_call: TRBV30; cdr3_aa: CAWGKAGQLRSGNTIYF
v_call: TRBV2; cdr3_aa: CASRDMQNIQYF
v_call: TRBV3-1/TRBV3-2; cdr3_aa: CASKLAGGYGYTF
v_call: TRBV4-1; cdr3_aa: CASSQLGQGNNSPLHF
v_call: TRBV7-2; cdr3_aa: CASSLRQGAEAFF
v_call: TRBV11-3; cdr3_aa: CASSPSRYVHIEQYF
v_call: TRBV12-3/TRBV12-4; cdr3_aa: CASSWREKETQYF
v_call: TRBV29-1; cdr3_aa: CSVRDGGLLNTEAFF
v_call: TRBV21-1; cdr3_aa: CASSKRSGWVFF
v_call: TRBV12-5; cdr3_aa: CASARGQGETQYF
v_call: TRBV12-3/TRBV12-4; cdr3_aa: CASRRGRANEQFF
v_call: TRBV5-1; cdr3_aa: CASSLRTSRGSNEQYF
v_call: TRBV24-1; cdr3_aa: CATSDNTKQGTSSYEQYF
v_call: TRBV19; cdr3_aa: CASRDIGPQHF
v_call: TRBV5-4; cdr3_aa: CASSLGGITGVLTF
v_call: TRBV5-6; cdr3_aa: CASSTSDSYSGNTIYF
v_call: TRBV5-1; cdr3_aa: CASSFRSSTDTQYF